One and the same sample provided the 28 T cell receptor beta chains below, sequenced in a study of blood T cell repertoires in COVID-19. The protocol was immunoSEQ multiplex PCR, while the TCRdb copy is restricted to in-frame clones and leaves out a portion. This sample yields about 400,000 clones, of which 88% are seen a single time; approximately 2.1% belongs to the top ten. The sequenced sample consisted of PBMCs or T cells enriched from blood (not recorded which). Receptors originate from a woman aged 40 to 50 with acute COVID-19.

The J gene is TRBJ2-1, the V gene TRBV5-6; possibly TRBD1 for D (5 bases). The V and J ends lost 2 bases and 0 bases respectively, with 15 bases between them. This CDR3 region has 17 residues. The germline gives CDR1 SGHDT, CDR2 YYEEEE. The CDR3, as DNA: TGTGCCAGCAGCTTATCCCCAGGACAACACTCCTACAATGAGCAGTTCTTC. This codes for CASSLSPGQHSYNEQFF.

Here the CDR3 reads CARVASTEAFF. CDR3 nucleotides: TGTGCCAGGGTCGCGAGCACTGAAGCTTTCTTT. The V and J genes are TRBV2 and TRBJ1-1; no clear D. Germline V lookup: CDR1 SNHLY, CDR2 FYNNEI. Trimming removed 9 bases from V and 4 bases from J, with 9 bases in between. CDR3 length: 11 residues.

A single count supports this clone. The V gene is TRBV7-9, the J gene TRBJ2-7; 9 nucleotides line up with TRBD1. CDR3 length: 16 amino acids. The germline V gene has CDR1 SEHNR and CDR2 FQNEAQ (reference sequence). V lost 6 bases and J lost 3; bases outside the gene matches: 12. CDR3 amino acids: CASRQETGGFIYEQYF. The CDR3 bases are TGTGCCAGCAGGCAGGAGACAGGGGGTTTTATCTACGAGCAGTACTTC.

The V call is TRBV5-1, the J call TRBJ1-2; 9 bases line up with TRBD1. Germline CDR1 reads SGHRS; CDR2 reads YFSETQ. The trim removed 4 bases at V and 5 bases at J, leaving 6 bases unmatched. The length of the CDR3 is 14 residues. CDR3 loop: CASSAQGAFYGYTF. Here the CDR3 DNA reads TGCGCCAGCAGCGCACAGGGGGCGTTTTATGGCTACACCTTC.

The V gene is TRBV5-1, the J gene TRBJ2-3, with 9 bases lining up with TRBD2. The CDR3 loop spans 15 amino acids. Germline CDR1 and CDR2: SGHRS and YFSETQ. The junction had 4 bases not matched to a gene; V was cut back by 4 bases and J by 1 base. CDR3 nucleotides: TGCGCCAGCAGCGTTAGCGGGGGAGGCACAGATACGCAGTATTTT. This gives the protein CASSVSGGGTDTQYF.

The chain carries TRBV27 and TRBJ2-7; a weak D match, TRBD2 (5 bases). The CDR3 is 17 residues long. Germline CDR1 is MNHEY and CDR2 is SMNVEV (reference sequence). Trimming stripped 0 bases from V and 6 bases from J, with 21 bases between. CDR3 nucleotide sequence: TGTGCCAGCAGTTTATCTGCCACCCGGGCTAGCTTGGGCGAGCAGTACTTC. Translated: CASSLSATRASLGEQYF.

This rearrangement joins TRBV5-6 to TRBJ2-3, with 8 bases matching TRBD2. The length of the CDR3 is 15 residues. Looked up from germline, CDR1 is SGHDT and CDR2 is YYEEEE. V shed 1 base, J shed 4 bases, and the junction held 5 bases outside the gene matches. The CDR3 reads CASSLLGLAADTQYF. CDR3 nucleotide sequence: TGTGCCAGCAGCTTGCTAGGACTAGCAGCAGATACGCAGTATTTT.

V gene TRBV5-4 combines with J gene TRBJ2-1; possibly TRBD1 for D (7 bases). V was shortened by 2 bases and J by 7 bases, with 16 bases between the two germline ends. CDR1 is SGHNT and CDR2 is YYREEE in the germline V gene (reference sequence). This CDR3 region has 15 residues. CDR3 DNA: TGTGCCAGCAGCTTAGCGGGCCCAGGGGGGAATGAGCAGTTCTTC. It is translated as CASSLAGPGGNEQFF.

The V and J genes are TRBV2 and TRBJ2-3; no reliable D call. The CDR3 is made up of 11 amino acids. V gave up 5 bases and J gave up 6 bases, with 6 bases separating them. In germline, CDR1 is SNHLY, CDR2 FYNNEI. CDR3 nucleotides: TGTGCCAGCAGTCCATTCGATACGCAGTATTTT. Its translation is CASSPFDTQYF.

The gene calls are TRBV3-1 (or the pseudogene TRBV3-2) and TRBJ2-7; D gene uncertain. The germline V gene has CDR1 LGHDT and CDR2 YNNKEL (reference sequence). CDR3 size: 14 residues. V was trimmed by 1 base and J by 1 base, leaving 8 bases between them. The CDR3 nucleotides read TGTGCCAGCAGCCAAGTCACTGGTTCCTACGAGCAGTACTTC. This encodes CASSQVTGSYEQYF.

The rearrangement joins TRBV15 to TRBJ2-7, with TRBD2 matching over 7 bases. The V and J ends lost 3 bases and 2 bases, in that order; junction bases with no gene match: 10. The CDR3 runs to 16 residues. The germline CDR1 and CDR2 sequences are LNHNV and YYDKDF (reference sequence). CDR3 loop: CATSRGSGLPPYEQYF. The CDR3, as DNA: TGTGCCACCAGCAGGGGGTCGGGACTACCGCCCTACGAGCAGTACTTC.

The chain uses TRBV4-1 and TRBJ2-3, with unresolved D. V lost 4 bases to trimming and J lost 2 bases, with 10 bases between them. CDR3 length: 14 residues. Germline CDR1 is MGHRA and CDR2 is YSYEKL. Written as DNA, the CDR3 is TGCGCCAGCAGCCCTGACAAGTACACAGATACGCAGTATTTT. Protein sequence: CASSPDKYTDTQYF.

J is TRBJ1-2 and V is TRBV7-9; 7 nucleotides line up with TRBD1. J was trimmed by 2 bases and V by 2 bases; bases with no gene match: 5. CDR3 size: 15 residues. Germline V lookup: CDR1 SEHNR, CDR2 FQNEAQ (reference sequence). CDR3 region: CASSLYDRANYGYTF. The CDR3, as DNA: TGTGCCAGCAGCTTATATGACAGGGCGAACTATGGCTACACCTTC.

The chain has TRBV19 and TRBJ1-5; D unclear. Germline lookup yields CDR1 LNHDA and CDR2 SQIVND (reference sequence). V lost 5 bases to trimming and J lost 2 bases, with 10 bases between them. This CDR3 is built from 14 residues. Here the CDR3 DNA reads TGTGCCAGTAGTGGAAGTGGGCGCAATCAGCCCCAGCATTTT. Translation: CASSGSGRNQPQHF.

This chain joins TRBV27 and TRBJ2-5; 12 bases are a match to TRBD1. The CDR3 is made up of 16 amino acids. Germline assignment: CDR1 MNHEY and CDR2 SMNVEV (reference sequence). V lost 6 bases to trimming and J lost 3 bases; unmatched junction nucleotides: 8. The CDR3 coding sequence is TGTGCCAGCAGACCCGCGGGACAGGGGGCAAAAGAGACCCAGTACTTC. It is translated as CASRPAGQGAKETQYF.

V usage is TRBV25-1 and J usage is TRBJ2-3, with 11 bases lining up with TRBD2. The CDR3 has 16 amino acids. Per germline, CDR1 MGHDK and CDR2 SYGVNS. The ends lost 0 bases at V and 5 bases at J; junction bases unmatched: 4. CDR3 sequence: CASSEYSGGAGDTQYF. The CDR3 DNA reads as TGTGCCAGCAGTGAATATAGCGGGGGGGCAGGAGATACGCAGTATTTT.

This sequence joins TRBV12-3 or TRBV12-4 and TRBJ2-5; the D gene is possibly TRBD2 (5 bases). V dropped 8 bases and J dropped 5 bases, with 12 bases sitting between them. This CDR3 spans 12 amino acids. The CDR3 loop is CASSGVGETQYF. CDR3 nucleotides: TGTGCCAGCTCCGGGGTGGGGGAGACCCAGTACTTC.

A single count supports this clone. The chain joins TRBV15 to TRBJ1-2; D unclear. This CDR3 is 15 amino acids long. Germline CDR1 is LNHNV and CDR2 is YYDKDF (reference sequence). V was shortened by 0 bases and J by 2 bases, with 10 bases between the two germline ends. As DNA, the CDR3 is TGTGCCACCAGCAGAGATCTCTCACAGAACTATGGCTACACCTTC. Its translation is CATSRDLSQNYGYTF.

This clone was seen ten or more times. The CDR3 nucleotides read TGTGCCACCAGCAGAGATAGAGGGCACTCTGGAAACACCATATATTTT. Translating gives CATSRDRGHSGNTIYF. The gene calls are TRBV15 and TRBJ1-3; no reliable D call. V lost 0 bases and J lost 0, with 9 bases in between. CDR1 and CDR2 from the germline V gene are LNHNV and YYDKDF (reference sequence). The CDR3 length is 16 residues.

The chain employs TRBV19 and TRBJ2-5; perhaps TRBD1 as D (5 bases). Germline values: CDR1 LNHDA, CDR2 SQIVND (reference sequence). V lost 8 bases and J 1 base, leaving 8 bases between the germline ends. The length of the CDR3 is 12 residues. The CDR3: CASHDSQETQYF. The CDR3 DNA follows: TGTGCCAGTCACGACAGCCAAGAGACCCAGTACTTC.

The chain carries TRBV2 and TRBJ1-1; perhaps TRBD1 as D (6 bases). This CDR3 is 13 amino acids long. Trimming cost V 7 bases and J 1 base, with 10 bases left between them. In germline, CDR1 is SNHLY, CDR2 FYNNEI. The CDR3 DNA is TGTGCCAGCAAGAAGGACAGGAACACTGAAGCTTTCTTT. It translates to CASKKDRNTEAFF. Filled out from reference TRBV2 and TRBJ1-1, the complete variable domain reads EPEVTQTPSHQVTQMGQEVILRCVPISNHLYFYWYRQILGQKVEFLVSFYNNEISEKSEIFDDQFSVERPDGSNFTLKIRSTKLEDSAMYFCASKKDRNTEAFFGQGTRLTVV.

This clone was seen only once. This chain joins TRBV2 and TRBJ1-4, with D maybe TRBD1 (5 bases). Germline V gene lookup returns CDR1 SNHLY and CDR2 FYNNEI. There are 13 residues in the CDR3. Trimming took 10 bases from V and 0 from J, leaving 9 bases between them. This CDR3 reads CATAGSTNEKLFF. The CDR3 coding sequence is TGTGCCACCGCAGGGTCAACTAATGAAAAACTGTTTTTT. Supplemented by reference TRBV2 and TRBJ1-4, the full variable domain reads EPEVTQTPSHQVTQMGQEVILRCVPISNHLYFYWYRQILGQKVEFLVSFYNNEISEKSEIFDDQFSVERPDGSNFTLKIRSTKLEDSAMYFCATAGSTNEKLFFGSGTQLSVL.

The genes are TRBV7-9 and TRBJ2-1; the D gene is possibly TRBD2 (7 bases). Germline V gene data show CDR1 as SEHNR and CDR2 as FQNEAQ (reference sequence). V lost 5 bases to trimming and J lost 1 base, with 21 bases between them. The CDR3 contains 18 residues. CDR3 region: CASSPGPTGGQSYNEQFF. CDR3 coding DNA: TGTGCCAGCAGCCCGGGACCTACGGGGGGCCAATCCTACAATGAGCAGTTCTTC.

In DNA form, the CDR3 reads TGTGCCAGCAGCGGAGCTCACCCGTACCAAGAGACCCAGTACTTC. This gives the protein CASSGAHPYQETQYF. The V call is TRBV9, the J call TRBJ2-5, with no clear D. V lost 3 bases, J lost 0 bases, and 12 bases lay in between. Germline CDR1 SGDLS, CDR2 YYNGEE. The CDR3 contains 15 residues.

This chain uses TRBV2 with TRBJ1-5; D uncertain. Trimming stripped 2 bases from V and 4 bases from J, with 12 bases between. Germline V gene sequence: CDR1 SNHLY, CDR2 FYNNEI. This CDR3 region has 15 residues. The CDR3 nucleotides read TGTGCCAGCAGTGAAAGTGACTACCCAAATCAGCCCCAGCATTTT. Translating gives CASSESDYPNQPQHF.

CDR3 bases: TGTGCCAGCAGCATGGACAGGGTGGGTGGCTACACCTTC. Its translation is CASSMDRVGGYTF. The rearrangement links TRBV5-5 to TRBJ1-2; 8 bases align to TRBD1. After removal of 4 bases from V and 7 bases from J, the junction contained 6 bases not matched to a gene. The CDR3 totals 13 residues. CDR1 is SGHKS and CDR2 is YYEKEE in the germline V gene (reference sequence). The whole variable domain, remainder taken from reference TRBV5-5 and TRBJ1-2, is DAGVTQSPTHLIKTRGQQVTLRCSPISGHKSVSWYQQVLGQGPQFIFQYYEKEERGRGNFPDRFSARQFPNYSSELNVNALLLGDSALYLCASSMDRVGGYTFGSGTRLTVV.

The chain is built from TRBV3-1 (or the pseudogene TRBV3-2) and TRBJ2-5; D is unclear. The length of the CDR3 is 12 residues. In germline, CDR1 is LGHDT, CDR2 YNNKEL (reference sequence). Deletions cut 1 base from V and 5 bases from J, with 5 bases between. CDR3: CASSQGRETQYF. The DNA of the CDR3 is TGTGCCAGCAGCCAAGGGCGGGAGACCCAGTACTTC.

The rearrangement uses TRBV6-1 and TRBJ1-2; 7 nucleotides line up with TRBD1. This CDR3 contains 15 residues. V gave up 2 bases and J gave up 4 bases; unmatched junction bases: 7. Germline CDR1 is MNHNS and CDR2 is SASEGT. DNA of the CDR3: TGTGCCAGCAGTGAATTGGAGTCAGGGGGCTATGGCTACACCTTC. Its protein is CASSELESGGYGYTF.